One T cell receptor beta chain is described in this entry. Methods used by the authors: Nucleated cell counts were estimated from reference gene primer amplification. Profiling relied on immunoSEQ multiplex PCR, and the TCRdb table lists in-frame clones only, not all of them. V, J and clone size are those of that table, while D and trimming were read from the DNA. The table has around 180,000 clones, approximately 85% seen once. The sample comes from a study of blood T cell repertoires in COVID-19. The germline gives CDR1 SNHLY, CDR2 FYNNEI. V was clipped by 4 bases and J by 7 bases; unmatched bases: 13. CDR3 size: 18 residues.

J is TRBJ2-1 and V is TRBV2; 13 bases map to TRBD2. The source is a man older than 75 with COVID-19, enrolled during active disease. What was sequenced was peripheral blood. The CDR3 nucleotides are TGTGCCAGCAGTGGAGGGGCGGGACTAGCGGGGATTTTGAATGAGCAGTTCTTC. Translated, it gives CASSGGAGLAGILNEQFF. The full variable domain, rest sourced from reference TRBV2 and TRBJ2-1, is EPEVTQTPSHQVTQMGQEVILRCVPISNHLYFYWYRQILGQKVEFLVSFYNNEISEKSEIFDDQFSVERPDGSNFTLKIRSTKLEDSAMYFCASSGGAGLAGILNEQFFGPGTRLTVL.